A single sample gave rise to the 4 T cell receptor beta chains below, sequenced in a study of OX40 agonist ivuxolimab in advanced cancers. TCRdb keeps only in-frame clones here, not all; method: immunoSEQ multiplex PCR. The repertoire holds 50,000 to 65,000 clones, with approximately 89% as singletons. The source material was CD4+ or CD8+ T cells sorted from blood, sampled in a trial of the OX40 agonist ivuxolimab. These receptors came from an adult with an advanced solid tumor such as melanoma, head and neck, liver or kidney cancer.

The rearrangement links TRBV2 to TRBJ2-5, with 7 positions matching TRBD2. The CDR3 loop spans 17 amino acids. Germline loops: CDR1 SNHLY, CDR2 FYNNEI. Germline trimming cut 2 bases from V and 3 bases from J; bases unmatched to any gene: 12. CDR3 nucleotides: TGTGCCAGCAGTGAAATGTCGGGAGGAGTGAGAGAAGAGACCCAGTACTTC. Its protein product is CASSEMSGGVREETQYF.

The chain links TRBV30 to TRBJ2-2, with D perhaps matching TRBD1 (5 bases). The germline V gene encodes CDR1 GTSNPN and CDR2 SVGIG (reference sequence). This CDR3 contains 13 residues. V shed 0 bases and J shed 7 bases, with 9 bases lying between them. DNA of the CDR3: TGTGCCTGGAGTGTACAGGTGGGCGGGGAGCTGTTTTTT. It specifies CAWSVQVGGELFF.

Regarding this clone: Within the sample, other DNA sequences also encode this same CDR3. The rearrangement uses TRBV9 and TRBJ2-7; D is unresolved. The V end lost 0 bases, the J end lost 0 bases, and 7 bases lay between the germline ends. The CDR3 runs to 14 residues. Germline loops: CDR1 SGDLS, CDR2 YYNGEE. The CDR3 DNA reads TGTGCCAGCAGCGTAGGTGGATCCTCCTACGAGCAGTACTTC. This translates into CASSVGGSSYEQYF.

V is TRBV19 and J is TRBJ2-3; 8 nucleotides agree with TRBD1. CDR1 and CDR2 from the germline V gene are LNHDA and SQIVND (reference sequence). The CDR3 runs 16 residues. V lost 4 bases, J lost 2 bases, and 8 bases stayed unmatched. This CDR3 is CASSTPRTGNTDTQYF. CDR3 DNA: TGTGCCAGTAGTACCCCGAGGACAGGGAACACAGATACGCAGTATTTT.